This is a list of T cell receptor beta chains from one sample in a study of Graves' ophthalmopathy and Graves' hyperthyroidism. TCRdb processed the multiplex PCR reads anew with MiXCR; each CDR3 protein has one entry. Here the sample spans some 390,000 distinct CDR3 sequences, approximately 20% being singletons. Sample: peripheral blood. These receptors all stem from a woman under 30 with Graves' ophthalmopathy. Both conserved end residues are part of each CDR3.

CDR3: CASSPPGTGTFF
J: TRBJ2-4
V: TRBV28

CDR3: CASSQDLREQPQHF
J: TRBJ1-5
V: TRBV4-3

CDR3: CASSLNPQGTTQYF
J: TRBJ2-5
V: TRBV6-5

CDR3: CASSSARGWREGYETQYF
J: TRBJ2-5
V: TRBV11-2

CDR3: CAWSPANGDEQYF
J: TRBJ2-7
V: TRBV30

CDR3: CASSLGFGVGNQPQHF
J: TRBJ1-5
V: TRBV6-5

CDR3: CATSDASGQSYEQYF
J: TRBJ2-7
V: TRBV24-1

CDR3: CASSLGLTDRASSGELFF
J: TRBJ2-2
V: TRBV7-3

CDR3: CASSYSTPESPYEQYF
J: TRBJ2-7
V: TRBV6-5

CDR3: CASSLAEGVQETQYF
J: TRBJ2-5
V: TRBV12-3/TRBV12-4

CDR3: CASSLSRGTGAFF
J: TRBJ1-1
V: TRBV12-3/TRBV12-4

CDR3: CASRRDLPHTEAFF
J: TRBJ1-1
V: TRBV6-2/TRBV6-3

CDR3: CASLIRGENTEAFF
J: TRBJ1-1
V: TRBV18

CDR3: CASSLANTGLTEAFF
J: TRBJ1-1
V: TRBV5-1

CDR3: CASSLISDRGYEQYF
J: TRBJ2-7
V: TRBV27

CDR3: CASSTQSGMTGNTEAFF
J: TRBJ1-1
V: TRBV11-1

CDR3: CASSLRGGRIQPQHF
J: TRBJ1-5
V: TRBV28

CDR3: CASSYVRDRGLSNQPQHF
J: TRBJ1-5
V: TRBV28

CDR3: CASSLGQGPPRGNQPQHF
J: TRBJ1-5
V: TRBV7-8

CDR3: CASSTPGLPYEQYF
J: TRBJ2-7
V: TRBV19

CDR3: CASSLPGTELETQYF
J: TRBJ2-5
V: TRBV28

CDR3: CASSIRQPSTYEQYF
J: TRBJ2-7
V: TRBV19

CDR3: CASSQMGRGAAQPQHF
J: TRBJ1-5
V: TRBV6-5

CDR3: CASTTSREIQPQHF
J: TRBJ1-5
V: TRBV6-5

CDR3: CASRSRDSYEQYF
J: TRBJ2-7
V: TRBV19

CDR3: CASRGRDYGYTF
J: TRBJ1-2
V: TRBV7-9

CDR3: CSARITGGAYGYTF
J: TRBJ1-2
V: TRBV20-1

CDR3: CSARDPYSVSYYEQYF
J: TRBJ2-7
V: TRBV20-1

CDR3: CASSLVGTGYEQYF
J: TRBJ2-7
V: TRBV11-2

CDR3: CASSRQGSGANVLTF
J: TRBJ2-6
V: TRBV12-3/TRBV12-4